This T cell receptor beta chain is drawn from a study of blood T cell repertoires in COVID-19. Study in general: Researchers got acute and convalescent COVID-19 samples from the United States, Italy and Spain. Nucleic acid was either cDNA or gDNA, and it came from T cells, B-cell-depleted T cells, or PBMCs.

CDR3 length: 15 residues. Germline trimming cut 6 bases from V and 7 bases from J; bases unmatched to any gene: 10. Looked up from germline, CDR1 is MNHEY and CDR2 is SVGAGI. This clone has just a few counts. In the original processing: Cell counts per sample came from amplifying reference gene primers. The method was immunoSEQ multiplex PCR; TCRdb's version includes in-frame clones alone and lacks a portion of them. V and J calls and clone size are given by that table; D and trimming were obtained from the DNA. The sample has roughly 250,000 clones, roughly 84% seen once. The material sequenced was peripheral blood. J is TRBJ1-5 and V is TRBV6-5, with 9 nucleotides matching TRBD1. This TCR was recovered from a woman aged 40 to 50 who had recovered from COVID-19. CDR3 in DNA: TGTGCCAGCAGGCTGGGACAGGGCAGGTTCCAGCCCCAGCATTTT. Its translation: CASRLGQGRFQPQHF.